What follows is one T cell receptor beta chain and its context. The antigen is undetermined. Use of 60 Vbeta and 13 Jbeta primers characterized the PCR. TCRdb's table, derived via immunoSEQ multiplex PCR, lists solely in-frame clones and lacks some. The table records approximately 110,000 clones, approximately 74% of them present only once. V was pared by 1 base and J by 6 bases, with 8 bases of the junction left unmatched. CDR1 and CDR2 from the germline V gene are SGHNT and YENEEA. The CDR3 has 17 amino acids. The entry originates in a study of cytomegalovirus exposure and HLA in healthy donors. Study observations and caveats: Across donors, sequencing depth was assumed by presence/absence analyses to be roughly uniform.

Sample: PBMCs. This chain uses TRBV11-3 with TRBJ2-1; 11 nucleotides align to TRBD2. This TCR came from a woman aged 35 to 49 in good health and CMV-seropositive. CDR3 sequence (DNA): TGTGCCAGCAGCTTAGGAAGTAGCGGGAGGGCCTTCAATGAGCAGTTCTTC. Protein sequence: CASSLGSSGRAFNEQFF.